This TCR beta chain was documented in a study of blood T cell repertoires in COVID-19 (dated by TCRdb to the early 2020s). As for the study more broadly: Samples covering the acute and convalescent phases of COVID-19 were provided by collaborators in the United States, Italy and Spain. The prospective study material was composed of cDNA or gDNA derived from T cells, B-cell-depleted T cells, or PBMCs. Subjects who had been exposed to COVID-19, were actively infected with it, or had recovered from it provided the deeply sampled blood TCRbeta repertoires that made up the dataset. The repertoires were made available in a free public database intended to serve as a resource for research on the immune response to SARS-CoV-2. Samples were obtained from the ongoing ImmuneRACE study (first 160 participants) and from 1,200 or so subjects provided by 6 global collaborators. Sample metadata almost always included a de-identified subject ID, COVID-19 status, age in years and sex. Where available, HLA class I and class II types were obtained from metadata supplied by the sample provider rather than from assay-based typing. The study at large found these results: The quantity of clinical and demographic metadata differed by source and by participant and was supplied without curation.

TCRbeta CDR3 regions were amplified from genomic DNA by means of the immunoSEQ Assay, a bias-controlled multiplex PCR. The original pipeline was this. Within the assay, amplification of reference gene primers was used to estimate how many nucleated cells each sample contained. Sequence reads were collapsed and filtered to measure the absolute abundance of every unique TCRbeta CDR3 rearrangement. For each sample, productive Simpson clonality was calculated as the square root of Simpson's diversity index across productive rearrangements. The table was pulled from immuneACCESS by TCRdb, which kept in-frame rearrangements only. Such tables lose some clones; where checked, under half of the loss comes from unresolved V genes, and the rest has no known cause. The DNA gave D and trimming, while V, J and clone size come from that table. The sample table holds around 200,000 clones, of which about 87% were seen once. Jointly, the top ten make up less than 3% of the sample.

The CDR3 contains 15 residues, cysteine and phenylalanine counted. Just the 45-base CDR3 DNA is kept, in frame starting at base 1. CDR1 and CDR2 are read off the germline V gene as LGHNA and YSLEER. Between the V and J ends, shortened by 0 bases and 6 bases respectively, the junction contains 15 bases. Concerning this clone itself: Its target antigen remains unknown. No quality values exist for individual bases; no much larger clone is one base distant.

Each collaborating institution followed its own protocols to collect whole blood in K2EDTA tubes. For TCRbeta analysis, collaborator samples were shipped as frozen whole blood, as isolated PBMCs, or as DNA extracted from either sample type. The sample was peripheral blood. Rearrangement joined TRBV4-3 to TRBJ2-7, and possibly TRBD1, on 6 matching bases. The sequence was obtained from a man aged 40-55 years with active or convalescent COVID-19. At the DNA level, the sequence is TGCGCCAGCAGCCAAGATTTACAGGGAAGGGGCGAGCAGTACTTC. Its protein product is CASSQDLQGRGEQYF.